Here is one TCR beta chain with its context. No cognate antigen has been identified for it. No much larger clonotype is one base removed from it; base qualities were not supplied. This sample was included in a study of T cell responses to AZD1222 COVID-19 vaccine (dated by TCRdb to 2020 to 2023). The study in broad terms: AZD1222 recipients whose second dose came at about 4 weeks and those whose second dose came at about 12 weeks were combined into one group, since spike-specific TCR depth and breadth did not differ between the two schedules. TCR sequencing covered fewer than 250 trial participants: about 210 given two doses of AZD1222 and about 26 given two doses of MenACWY control vaccine. Enrollment into the trials was organized by age into subgroups of 18-55, 56-69 and 70-plus years, and those subgroups contained approximately 160, 26 and 62 TCR-sequenced participants, respectively.

This specimen's time point label, interpreted: baseline before first vaccination. Vaccinee samples were obtained from the UK trials COV001 and COV002, which included a single-blind randomized controlled phase 2/3 trial of AZD1222 (ChAdOx1 nCoV-19) in healthy adults. Trial participant PBMC samples were collected at day 0 and day 28 after the second dose for TCRbeta chain sequencing. Results and caveats for the whole study, not just this receptor: The 56-69-year group was small, and its depth increase did not reach significance, likely because of low power. Epitopes outside the regions mutated in the B.1.351 and B.1.1.7 variants were reportedly recognized by nearly half of the unique spike-specific TCRs. Because no day 14 peak-response samples were available, the repertoires could be characterized only after the peak T cell response. Spike-specific TCR breadth and depth rose significantly after two AZD1222 doses compared with day 0 and with MenACWY recipients. Conclusions about previously exposed vaccinees were limited because only 6 or 7 AZD1222 recipients were SARS-CoV-2 seropositive at baseline. Participants were mostly white British, with more females than males. The authors suggested clonal diversity may have been underestimated. Vaccine-associated CD4 TCRs spanned the whole spike protein, with dominant responses in regions 160-218 and 743-854.

The CDR3 regions of human TCRbeta chains were subjected to immunosequencing. The source study handled its data this way. Repertoire TCRs were matched against a reference library of SARS-CoV-2-specific TCRs generated with the MIRA antigen-specificity platform. Breadth was defined as the fraction of unique TCRs that were SARS-CoV-2-associated, and depth was defined as the fraction of total T cells that were SARS-CoV-2-associated. Using the MIRA data, each spike-specific TCR was assigned both to the spike region to which the TCR was reactive and to a CD4 or CD8 class. Log10-transformed breadth and depth values were compared by one-way ANOVA with Sidak's multiple comparisons tests. Here the immuneACCESS table is served through TCRdb, limited to in-frame sequences with V and J called. Missing clones are a known gap in these copies; in checked studies unresolved V genes cover under half, and the rest lacks a known reason. Clonal size and the V and J genes are those of that table, whereas D and trimming came from the DNA. This sample has 99,000 or so clones in its table, and about 93% of those were observed once. The top ten constitute around 5% of the sample.

Per the germline V gene, SGHTS is the CDR1 and YDEGEE is the CDR2. Spanning cysteine to phenylalanine, the CDR3 consists of 15 amino acids. Only CDR3 DNA is held: 45 bases, read in frame from base 1. The trim is 0 bases for V and 7 bases for J, with a gap of 16 bases between the germline ends. This TCR was sampled from an adult in good health. The starting material was peripheral blood, obtained on day 0 of AZD1222 vaccination. The V and J genes are TRBV5-8 and TRBJ1-1, and perhaps TRBD1 as D gene, on 6 matching bases. The DNA reads TGTGCCAGCAGCTTGGGTCCCGGGACACCTAATGAAGCTTTCTTT. Translation gives CASSLGPGTPNEAFF.